These 23 T cell receptor beta chains came from one sample sequenced in a study of response to subunit inactivated influenza vaccine. In TCRdb, the RT-PCR reads were re-called with MiXCR into one record per CDR3 protein. The sample yields fewer than 550,000 distinct CDR3 sequences, around 25% seen once. Material: CD4+ T cells sorted from PBMCs, obtained around 5 days after vaccination. The receptors shown here come from a man aged 50-60 years who received an inactivated influenza vaccine.

Here the CDR3 DNA reads TGTGCCAGCAGTGTTCTAGGGGCGGGATACATTAATCCCTCCTACGAGCAGTACTTC. Its translation is CASSVLGAGYINPSYEQYF. The gene calls are TRBV28 and TRBJ2-7; maybe TRBD2 (6 bases). V was trimmed by 5 bases and J by 0 bases, leaving 26 bases between them. The CDR3 spans 19 residues. Germline CDR1 is MDHEN and CDR2 is SYDVKM.

This clonotype occurred a few times. V usage is TRBV6-4 and J usage is TRBJ2-7; TRBD2 agrees at 8 bases. V shed 6 bases, J shed 3 bases, and the junction held 16 bases outside the gene matches. CDR1 and CDR2 (germline): MRHNA, SNTAGT. CDR3 length equals 17 residues. In DNA form, the CDR3 reads TGTGCCAGCAGCCCGATGGCGGGGGGCTCAACTTTCTACGAGCAGTACTTC. Translated: CASSPMAGGSTFYEQYF.

The chain recombines TRBV20-1 with TRBJ2-2; D may be TRBD2 (6 bases). The CDR3 consists of 14 residues. Germline CDR1 DFQATT, CDR2 SNEGSKA (reference sequence). Trimming removed 5 bases at V and 1 base at J, with 11 bases between. As DNA, the CDR3 is TGCAGTGCTGGTCTTAGCGGGAACACCGGGGAGCTGTTTTTT. As protein: CSAGLSGNTGELFF.

The chain couples TRBV3-1 to TRBJ1-1, with TRBD1 matching 9 bases. The CDR3 loop spans 15 amino acids. Germline CDR1 reads LGHDT; CDR2 reads YNNKEL (reference sequence). V shed 8 bases, J shed 4 bases, and the junction held 11 bases outside the gene matches. CDR3 amino acids: CASGKQGAGVTEAFF. The CDR3 DNA reads as TGTGCCAGCGGAAAACAGGGGGCAGGTGTCACTGAAGCTTTCTTT.

This clonotype has more than one count but fewer than ten. The chain has TRBV7-8 and TRBJ2-1, with 11 positions matching TRBD2. This CDR3 contains 17 residues. The junction had 8 bases not matched to a gene; V was cut back by 5 bases and J by 2 bases. Germline lookup yields CDR1 SGHVS and CDR2 FQNEAQ. CDR3 bases: TGTGCCAGCAGCCATAGACCGACTAGCGGGGCCTACAATGAGCAGTTCTTC. This sequence encodes CASSHRPTSGAYNEQFF.

Only a few counts were recorded for this clonotype. CDR3 nucleotides: TGTGCCAGCAGTTACGGGGTCGGGATAGCGGGGGAAAATGAGCAGTTCTTC. Its protein product is CASSYGVGIAGENEQFF. J is TRBJ2-1 and V is TRBV6-2 or TRBV6-3; 9 bases map to TRBD2. The CDR3 is 17 residues long. V shed 2 bases and J 7 bases; nucleotides not matched to a gene: 12. CDR1 is MNHEY, CDR2 SVGEGT, per germline.

CDR3 residues: CASSGPGTGREQYF. DNA of the CDR3: TGCGCCAGCAGCGGGCCCGGGACAGGTCGCGAGCAGTACTTC. The chain couples TRBV5-1 to TRBJ2-7, with 8 bases lining up with TRBD1. The germline gives CDR1 SGHRS, CDR2 YFSETQ. Trimming took 4 bases from V and 6 from J; bases not matched to a gene: 9. This CDR3 region has 14 residues.

The chain joins TRBV7-9 to TRBJ2-7; D is possibly TRBD1 or TRBD2 (6 bases each). CDR3 length: 14 amino acids. V lost 7 bases to trimming and J lost 3 bases, with 16 bases between them. Germline CDR1 and CDR2: SEHNR and FQNEAQ (reference sequence). CDR3 nucleotide sequence: TGTGCCAGCACCCCTGGAGGGGACAACTACGAGCAGTACTTC. Its protein product is CASTPGGDNYEQYF.

The chain links TRBV18 to TRBJ2-6; no clear D. Trimming cost V 4 bases and J 0 bases, with 13 bases left between them. Germline CDR1 KGHSH, CDR2 LQKENI. The CDR3 spans 17 residues. In DNA, the CDR3 is TGTGCCAGCTCACTATACGGACGGACCTCTGGGGCCAACGTCCTGACTTTC. This translates into CASSLYGRTSGANVLTF.

The rearrangement uses TRBV10-3 and TRBJ2-5; maybe TRBD1 (6 bases). V was shortened by 0 bases and J by 5 bases, with 13 bases between the two germline ends. The germline CDR1 and CDR2 sequences are ENHRY and SYGVKD. This CDR3 comprises 15 residues. The CDR3 coding sequence is TGTGCCATCAGTGAGTCGGGCAGGGGTTGGGAGACCCAGTACTTC. It codes for CAISESGRGWETQYF.

The rearrangement joins TRBV6-2 or TRBV6-3 to TRBJ2-1; D gene ambiguous. The V gene lost 6 bases and the J gene lost 0 bases, with 12 bases spanning the gap. This CDR3 has 15 amino acids. Germline CDR1 reads MNHEY; CDR2 reads SVGEGT. The CDR3 DNA reads TGTGCCAGCAGGCTCGACCTTAGCTCCTACAATGAGCAGTTCTTC. Its translation is CASRLDLSSYNEQFF.

This clonotype was counted only a few times. The chain couples TRBV7-2 to TRBJ1-1; no clear D. V lost 4 bases, J lost 8 bases, and 8 bases lay in between. CDR3 length: 11 residues. CDR1 and CDR2 from the germline V gene are SGHTA and FQGNSA. The CDR3 spells CASSSATEAFF. The CDR3 bases are TGTGCCAGCAGCTCCGCCACCGAAGCTTTCTTT.

The CDR3 nucleotides read TGTGCCAGCAGCTTATTAATTATAACCGGGGAGCTGTTTTTT. As protein: CASSLLIITGELFF. V usage is TRBV11-2 and J usage is TRBJ2-2, with no clear D. The CDR3 covers 14 residues. Deletions cut 2 bases from V and 5 bases from J, with 9 bases between. Germline CDR1 is SGHAT and CDR2 is FQNNGV.

The chain recombines TRBV30 with TRBJ2-1; 7 bases map to TRBD2. Germline values: CDR1 GTSNPN, CDR2 SVGIG (reference sequence). This CDR3 spans 14 amino acids. V was pared by 1 base and J by 10 bases, with 10 bases of the junction left unmatched. CDR3 sequence (DNA): TGTGCCTGGAGTGAAACTAGCGAGCACCACGAGCAGTTCTTC. It codes for CAWSETSEHHEQFF.

Ten or more counts support this clonotype. This chain connects TRBV20-1 to TRBJ1-5; TRBD1 matches at 8 bases. CDR3 length equals 14 residues. V shed 4 bases, J shed 4 bases, and the junction held 6 bases outside the gene matches. Per the germline V gene, CDR1 is DFQATT and CDR2 is SNEGSKA (reference sequence). CDR3 sequence (DNA): TGCAGTGCTACACAGGGGGGCCTAAATCAGCCCCAGCATTTT. It encodes CSATQGGLNQPQHF.

This clonotype has only a few counts. The gene calls are TRBV4-1 and TRBJ2-2; 7 nucleotides line up with TRBD1. CDR1 and CDR2 (germline): MGHRA, YSYEKL. J was trimmed by 3 bases and V by 2 bases; bases with no gene match: 6. This CDR3 is 16 amino acids long. CDR3 sequence: CASSQSSGQYTGELFF. The CDR3 region has the DNA TGCGCCAGCAGCCAATCCTCGGGACAGTACACCGGGGAGCTGTTTTTT.

V usage is TRBV5-1 and J usage is TRBJ2-7; 9 bases agree with TRBD1. Losses at the gene ends were 4 bases for V and 6 bases for J; bases not matched to a gene: 11. Per germline, CDR1 SGHRS and CDR2 YFSETQ. There are 15 residues in the CDR3. The chain's CDR3 is CASSLRTGDLGEQYF. CDR3 sequence (DNA): TGCGCCAGCAGCCTCCGGACAGGGGACCTAGGCGAGCAGTACTTC.

In its sample, this clonotype was seen a few times. The rearrangement links TRBV20-1 to TRBJ1-4, with D unresolved. The CDR3 length is 13 residues. Deletions cut 0 bases from V and 8 bases from J, with 10 bases between. Per the germline V gene, CDR1 is DFQATT and CDR2 is SNEGSKA (reference sequence). CDR3 residues: CSARDLRVEKLFF. The CDR3 region has the DNA TGCAGTGCTAGAGATCTGAGGGTCGAAAAACTGTTTTTT.

The chain employs TRBV7-3 and TRBJ2-1; TRBD1 is a possible D gene (5 bases). Germline loops: CDR1 SGHTA, CDR2 FQGTGA. V was clipped by 4 bases and J by 6 bases, with 13 bases between them. CDR3 length equals 14 residues. CDR3 bases: TGTGCCAGCAGCTCAAGCACAGGCCGCAATGAGCAGTTCTTC. It encodes CASSSSTGRNEQFF. Variable domain in full (rest from reference TRBV7-3 and TRBJ2-1): GAGVSQTPSNKVTEKGKYVELRCDPISGHTALYWYRQSLGQGPEFLIYFQGTGAADDSGLPNDRFFAVRPEGSVSTLKIQRTERGDSAVYLCASSSSTGRNEQFFGPGTRLTVL.

This rearrangement joins TRBV15 to TRBJ2-7; no clear D. The CDR3 covers 13 residues. Germline CDR1 is LNHNV and CDR2 is YYDKDF (reference sequence). Trimming pared 0 bases from V and 6 bases from J, leaving 9 bases between. The CDR3, as DNA: TGTGCCACCAGCAGAGACCGACTGAGCGAGCAGTACTTC. Amino acid sequence: CATSRDRLSEQYF.

This clonotype was counted only a few times. This rearrangement joins TRBV11-2 to TRBJ2-1; tentatively, D is TRBD2 (6 bases). This CDR3 has 17 amino acids. CDR1 is SGHAT and CDR2 is FQNNGV in the germline V gene. Trimming pared 0 bases from V and 2 bases from J, leaving 14 bases between. Here the CDR3 reads CASSLEGYSGPYNEQFF. The CDR3 DNA sequence: TGTGCCAGCAGCTTAGAGGGGTACAGCGGGCCCTACAATGAGCAGTTCTTC.

The chain employs TRBV5-1 and TRBJ1-2; 9 bases match TRBD1. Trimming removed 3 bases from V and 0 bases from J; junction bases left unmatched: 6. There are 16 residues in the CDR3. CDR1 SGHRS and CDR2 YFSETQ come from the germline V gene. CDR3 sequence: CASSYRTGEANYGYTF. In DNA, the CDR3 is TGCGCCAGCAGCTACCGGACAGGGGAGGCTAACTATGGCTACACCTTC.

This clonotype was recorded only once. The chain recombines TRBV6-1 with TRBJ1-1; 9 positions match TRBD1. The ends lost 4 bases at V and 4 bases at J; junction bases unmatched: 7. Germline assignment: CDR1 MNHNS and CDR2 SASEGT. The CDR3 contains 15 residues. In DNA, the CDR3 is TGTGCCAGCAGTGCCACCGGGACAGGGACCACTGAAGCTTTCTTT. Translation gives CASSATGTGTTEAFF.